A selection of T cell receptor beta chains follows, all from one sample in a study of blood T cell repertoires in COVID-19. Sequenced by immunoSEQ multiplex PCR; TCRdb stores in-frame clones only, minus some. The sample shows 310,000 or so clones, approximately 84% of them seen only once. Sequences were obtained from PBMCs or T cells enriched from blood (not recorded which). The receptors here all came from a woman aged 18-29 years who had recovered from COVID-19. The CDR3 runs from the conserved cysteine through the conserved F or W. The D gene is left open where the match is weak. Rows may omit the clone size; those that give it use once, few, many or a size class.

v_gene: TRBV11-2
abundance: .
j_gene: TRBJ1-5
d_gene: .
CDR3aa: CASSSTGPGQPQHF
CDR3nt: TGTGCCAGCAGCAGTACAGGGCCGGGACAGCCCCAGCATTTT

v_gene: TRBV29-1
abundance: .
j_gene: TRBJ1-2
d_gene: .
CDR3aa: CSVEKGMGYGYTF
CDR3nt: TGCAGCGTTGAAAAGGGGATGGGCTATGGCTACACCTTC

v_gene: TRBV5-8
abundance: .
j_gene: TRBJ1-5
d_gene: .
CDR3aa: CASSSPPLRTGSSNQPQHF
CDR3nt: TGTGCCAGCAGCAGCCCGCCGCTGAGGACGGGGTCTAGCAATCAGCCCCAGCATTTT

v_gene: TRBV6-5
abundance: .
j_gene: TRBJ2-7
d_gene: TRBD2
CDR3aa: CASLAGASSYEQYF
CDR3nt: TGTGCCAGCCTAGCGGGGGCCAGCTCCTACGAGCAGTACTTC

v_gene: TRBV19
abundance: .
j_gene: TRBJ1-3
d_gene: .
CDR3aa: CASSIARNTIYF
CDR3nt: TGTGCCAGTAGTATAGCGAGGAACACCATATATTTT

v_gene: TRBV5-8
abundance: .
j_gene: TRBJ2-1
d_gene: .
CDR3aa: CASSLRWEAYDEQFF
CDR3nt: TGTGCCAGCAGCTTGCGGTGGGAGGCATATGATGAGCAGTTCTTC

v_gene: TRBV6-4
abundance: .
j_gene: TRBJ1-2
d_gene: TRBD1
CDR3aa: CASSHRGWGEAAPYGYTF
CDR3nt: TGTGCCAGCAGCCACAGGGGATGGGGGGAAGCCGCCCCTTATGGCTACACCTTC

v_gene: TRBV7-3
abundance: .
j_gene: TRBJ2-7
d_gene: TRBD2
CDR3aa: CASSLSSGGPHEQYF
CDR3nt: TGTGCCAGCAGCTTGTCGTCGGGAGGGCCCCACGAGCAGTACTTC

v_gene: TRBV25-1
abundance: .
j_gene: TRBJ2-1
d_gene: .
CDR3aa: CASSDFGGRRFNEQFF
CDR3nt: TGTGCCAGCAGTGATTTTGGGGGGAGACGATTCAATGAGCAGTTCTTC

v_gene: TRBV18
abundance: .
j_gene: TRBJ1-1
d_gene: .
CDR3aa: CASSPPGARTEAFF
CDR3nt: TGTGCCAGCTCACCACCGGGTGCTAGGACTGAAGCTTTCTTT

v_gene: TRBV18
abundance: .
j_gene: TRBJ1-6
d_gene: TRBD1
CDR3aa: CASSPTDRGRNSPLHF
CDR3nt: TGTGCCAGCTCACCTACTGACAGGGGGCGAAATTCACCCCTCCACTTT

v_gene: TRBV21-1
abundance: .
j_gene: TRBJ1-2
d_gene: .
CDR3aa: CASSKAGDRGRGGYTF
CDR3nt: TGTGCCAGCAGCAAAGCCGGGGACAGGGGGCGGGGTGGCTACACCTTC

v_gene: TRBV18
abundance: few
j_gene: TRBJ2-7
d_gene: .
CDR3aa: CASSPVPGIYEQYF
CDR3nt: TGTGCCAGCTCACCCGTCCCAGGGATCTACGAGCAGTACTTC

v_gene: TRBV27
abundance: .
j_gene: TRBJ1-1
d_gene: .
CDR3aa: CASSLGAGLNTEAFF
CDR3nt: TGTGCCAGCAGTTTGGGGGCAGGGCTAAACACTGAAGCTTTCTTT

v_gene: TRBV13
abundance: .
j_gene: TRBJ2-7
d_gene: TRBD1
CDR3aa: CASSLTGETYEQYF
CDR3nt: TGTGCCAGCAGCTTAACAGGGGAGACCTACGAGCAGTACTTC

v_gene: TRBV4-1
abundance: .
j_gene: TRBJ2-5
d_gene: .
CDR3aa: CASSQGGGLETQYF
CDR3nt: TGCGCCAGCAGCCAAGGTGGAGGGTTGGAGACCCAGTACTTC

v_gene: TRBV3-1/TRBV3-2
abundance: .
j_gene: TRBJ2-5
d_gene: TRBD2
CDR3aa: CASSQLQRGSPETQYF
CDR3nt: TGTGCCAGCAGCCAGTTACAGCGGGGGAGTCCTGAGACCCAGTACTTC

v_gene: TRBV30
abundance: .
j_gene: TRBJ2-4
d_gene: TRBD1
CDR3aa: CAWSVGTGSWDIQYF
CDR3nt: TGTGCCTGGAGTGTAGGGACAGGGAGTTGGGACATTCAGTACTTC

v_gene: TRBV20-1
abundance: .
j_gene: TRBJ2-7
d_gene: .
CDR3aa: CSASEANPYEQYF
CDR3nt: TGCAGTGCTAGTGAAGCTAACCCCTACGAGCAGTACTTC

v_gene: TRBV7-6
abundance: .
j_gene: TRBJ2-1
d_gene: TRBD2
CDR3aa: CASSLASGGEEGEQFF
CDR3nt: TGTGCCAGCAGCTTAGCTAGCGGGGGGGAGGAAGGTGAGCAGTTCTTC

v_gene: TRBV3-1/TRBV3-2
abundance: .
j_gene: TRBJ1-1
d_gene: .
CDR3aa: CASSPFRGGTEAFF
CDR3nt: TGTGCCAGCAGCCCCTTTAGGGGGGGGACTGAAGCTTTCTTT

v_gene: TRBV28
abundance: .
j_gene: TRBJ2-2
d_gene: TRBD2
CDR3aa: CASTLPGLAGAGTGELFF
CDR3nt: TGTGCCAGCACCCTACCGGGACTAGCGGGAGCGGGCACCGGGGAGCTGTTTTTT

v_gene: TRBV5-1
abundance: .
j_gene: TRBJ1-6
d_gene: .
CDR3aa: CASSLEGDGNSPLHF
CDR3nt: TGCGCCAGCAGCTTGGAAGGGGATGGTAATTCACCCCTCCACTTT

v_gene: TRBV24-1
abundance: .
j_gene: TRBJ1-3
d_gene: .
CDR3aa: CATSDINGNTIYF
CDR3nt: TGTGCCACCAGTGATATAAATGGAAACACCATATATTTT

v_gene: TRBV30
abundance: .
j_gene: TRBJ1-5
d_gene: .
CDR3aa: CAWSVLGSNQPQHF
CDR3nt: TGTGCCTGGAGTGTACTAGGTAGCAATCAGCCCCAGCATTTT

v_gene: TRBV6-5
abundance: .
j_gene: TRBJ1-5
d_gene: .
CDR3aa: CASSWGHDQPQHF
CDR3nt: TGTGCCAGCAGTTGGGGACATGATCAGCCCCAGCATTTT

v_gene: TRBV30
abundance: .
j_gene: TRBJ2-5
d_gene: .
CDR3aa: CAWSVGGAPETQYF
CDR3nt: TGTGCCTGGAGTGTTGGGGGGGCCCCAGAGACCCAGTACTTC

v_gene: TRBV5-1
abundance: .
j_gene: TRBJ2-1
d_gene: TRBD2
CDR3aa: CASSPGTSGYNEQFF
CDR3nt: TGCGCCAGCAGCCCAGGGACTAGCGGTTACAATGAGCAGTTCTTC

v_gene: TRBV28
abundance: .
j_gene: TRBJ2-5
d_gene: TRBD2
CDR3aa: CASSFSGLAGGPLRETQYF
CDR3nt: TGTGCCAGCAGTTTCTCCGGACTAGCGGGAGGGCCTCTTCGGGAGACCCAGTACTTC

v_gene: TRBV29-1
abundance: .
j_gene: TRBJ2-6
d_gene: .
CDR3aa: CSAASWGDRAAGSGANVLTF
CDR3nt: TGCAGCGCCGCAAGTTGGGGAGACCGGGCCGCGGGCTCTGGGGCCAACGTCCTGACTTTC

v_gene: TRBV29-1
abundance: .
j_gene: TRBJ1-4
d_gene: TRBD1
CDR3aa: CSVAGSGGEKLFF
CDR3nt: TGCAGCGTTGCCGGGTCAGGGGGCGAAAAACTGTTTTTT

v_gene: TRBV2
abundance: .
j_gene: TRBJ2-5
d_gene: .
CDR3aa: CASSEPGGGGQETQYF
CDR3nt: TGTGCCAGCAGTGAACCCGGGGGAGGGGGTCAAGAGACCCAGTACTTC

v_gene: TRBV7-9
abundance: .
j_gene: TRBJ1-5
d_gene: .
CDR3aa: CASSGGGKYNQPQHF
CDR3nt: TGTGCCAGCAGCGGGGGAGGGAAATACAATCAGCCCCAGCATTTT

v_gene: TRBV7-3
abundance: .
j_gene: TRBJ2-1
d_gene: TRBD2
CDR3aa: CASSLNGGRDNEQFF
CDR3nt: TGTGCCAGCAGCTTAAATGGCGGGAGGGACAATGAGCAGTTCTTC

v_gene: TRBV3-1/TRBV3-2
abundance: .
j_gene: TRBJ2-1
d_gene: TRBD1
CDR3aa: CASSLPGQGRNEQFF
CDR3nt: TGTGCCAGCTCTTTACCCGGACAGGGTCGTAATGAGCAGTTCTTC

v_gene: TRBV27
abundance: .
j_gene: TRBJ2-7
d_gene: TRBD2
CDR3aa: CASSLLAGGNYEQYF
CDR3nt: TGTGCCAGCAGTTTACTAGCGGGAGGGAACTACGAGCAGTACTTC

v_gene: TRBV30
abundance: .
j_gene: TRBJ2-1
d_gene: .
CDR3aa: CAWSVRVTYNEQFF
CDR3nt: TGTGCCTGGAGTGTACGGGTTACCTACAATGAGCAGTTCTTC

v_gene: TRBV27
abundance: .
j_gene: TRBJ2-1
d_gene: .
CDR3aa: CASSFRGVGNEQFF
CDR3nt: TGTGCCAGCAGTTTTCGCGGGGTGGGCAATGAGCAGTTCTTC

v_gene: TRBV6-5
abundance: once
j_gene: TRBJ1-2
d_gene: .
CDR3aa: CASSSSQVSNGYTF
CDR3nt: TGTGCCAGCAGTTCCTCACAGGTCTCAAACGGCTACACCTTC

v_gene: TRBV19
abundance: .
j_gene: TRBJ2-1
d_gene: TRBD2
CDR3aa: CASSSGLGLNEQFF
CDR3nt: TGTGCCAGTAGTTCAGGACTAGGTTTGAATGAGCAGTTCTTC

v_gene: TRBV2
abundance: .
j_gene: TRBJ1-2
d_gene: .
CDR3aa: CASSATTVRSNYGYTF
CDR3nt: TGTGCCAGCAGTGCCACGACAGTAAGATCTAACTATGGCTACACCTTC

v_gene: TRBV28
abundance: .
j_gene: TRBJ1-2
d_gene: .
CDR3aa: CASSLAGGGYTF
CDR3nt: TGTGCCAGCAGCCTTGCCGGGGGTGGCTACACCTTC

v_gene: TRBV5-1
abundance: .
j_gene: TRBJ1-6
d_gene: TRBD1
CDR3aa: CASSSGQNSPLHF
CDR3nt: TGCGCCAGCAGCTCGGGACAGAATTCACCCCTCCACTTT

v_gene: TRBV2
abundance: once
j_gene: TRBJ1-4
d_gene: .
CDR3aa: CASNEGTTNEKLFF
CDR3nt: TGTGCCAGCAATGAGGGCACAACTAATGAAAAACTGTTTTTT

v_gene: TRBV5-1
abundance: .
j_gene: TRBJ2-7
d_gene: .
CDR3aa: CASSLAVGARDEQYF
CDR3nt: TGCGCCAGCAGCTTGGCGGTCGGAGCCCGGGACGAGCAGTACTTC